This TCR beta chain was captured in a study of blood T cells in healthy people across ages. A second PCR of about 6 to 12 cycles used a sample-barcoded 5' primer and a J-beta primer mix. In TCRdb, the 5' RACE reads were re-called with MiXCR into one record per CDR3 protein. The sample shows roughly 800,000 distinct CDR3 sequences, about 62% of them seen only once. Looked up from germline, CDR1 is SGHRS and CDR2 is YFSETQ. The V and J ends lost 0 bases and 15 bases respectively, with 16 bases between them. The CDR3 is 13 residues long. PBMCs numbering at least 6.5 million were isolated per sample. Sequencing used blood. The clonotype originates from a man aged 30 to 39 in good health. This chain connects TRBV5-1 to TRBJ2-1; a possible D gene is TRBD2 (5 bases). CDR3 sequence (DNA): TGCGCCAGCAGCTTGGTTGTGACTAATGAACTGTTCTTC. This gives the protein CASSLVVTNELFF.